Sequencing of this T cell receptor beta chain was carried out in a study of shared clonotypes between healthy human individuals (TCRdb year 2020). Study-level background: A few men and a couple of women, aged 18 to 49 years, made up the cohort. For each donor, CD4 naive and CD4 memory were each run on three plates, CD8 naive on two plates, and CD8 memory on one plate. Blood TCR repertoires of about 5 healthy adults were deeply sequenced to estimate repertoire size and the extent of clonotype sharing between individuals. Different laboratories and diverse techniques were used to prepare libraries and sequence TCR repertoires, to increase sequencing depth and limit assay-specific biases. Each donor's leukapheresis produced roughly between roughly 0.85 and 9 billion PBMCs.

V was cut back by 6 bases and J by 2 bases, leaving a gap of 13 bases between them. CDR1 and CDR2, per the germline V gene (reference sequence), are LNHDA and SQIVND. There are 15 amino acids in the CDR3, from cysteine to phenylalanine inclusive. The sequence is cut down to CDR3 DNA, 45 bases in frame from base 1. Remarks on this clone: Its recognized antigen is unknown. Qualities for individual bases were not recorded, and no much larger clone is one base off.

Findings and caveats that apply to the study as a whole: Based on pairwise subsampling, the degree of clonotype sharing among donors was expected to be affected by sequencing depth. Sharing across four donors was observed for about 5% of naive CD4, 3% to 3.5% of naive CD8, 2% to 2.5% of memory CD4, and about 0.4% of memory CD8 clonotypes. Because the study included a small number of donors, the genetic and exposure-history diversity represented was limited. Rarefaction of sorted-subset datasets indicated incomplete sequencing despite the large sequencing depth. Larger estimated clonotype richness was generally found for naive subsets than for memory subsets. Higher generation probabilities were observed for clonotypes shared by all four sorted-subset donors than for non-shared clonotypes. Sampling was restricted to blood, and TCR repertoires in tissues likely differ from the TCR repertoires found in blood.

The donors were healthy, HIV-negative adults with no recently reported acute infections or vaccinations. Every donor was a Caucasian adult living in Nashville, Tennessee, USA. CD4+ T cells were enriched through magnetic negative selection, after which naive cells were positively selected on CD45RA and the remaining negative fraction served as the memory subset. Blood was collected by leukapheresis, and PBMCs were isolated by Ficoll-Histopaque density gradient centrifugation and then cryopreserved in liquid nitrogen vapor phase. Purity and quantity of every magnetically sorted T cell population were checked by analytical flow cytometry. From each sorted fraction, genomic DNA was isolated and quantified by UV absorbance on a Nanodrop 2000c. Using the deep immunoSEQ assay, multiplex PCR amplified TCR CDR3 regions from genomic DNA. Extracted genomic DNA from each cell subset was spread evenly across all wells of several immunoSEQ 96-well plates, with each plate serving as a replicate. For sorted subsets, 200 to 250 ng of genomic DNA, equivalent to 25,000 to 35,000 T cell genomes, went into each replicate PCR. The purified libraries were quantified using a Qubit 3.0 fluorometer, sized with a Bioanalyzer 2100, and then quantified again using the KAPA Library Quantification kit. Each immunoSEQ 96-well plate was sequenced on its own single-read 150-cycle Illumina NextSeq 550 flow cell. The study's own analysis went as follows. Because only junctional sequences without quality scores were contained in the immunoSEQ output, filtering matching that applied to full-length reads could not be performed. To assign V/J genes and CDR3, sequences were annotated against IMGT germline references using PyIR, a Python wrapper for IgBLAST v1.9. Reads were filtered out if the reads had weak V/J assignments (E-value above 1e-6), no CDR3, stop codons, out-of-frame junctions, or ambiguous translated residues. V3J clonotypes were defined as sequences sharing the same inferred V gene, J gene, and CDR3 amino acid sequence. Percentage overlap between repertoires was calculated by dividing the number of shared unique clonotypes by the size of the smaller repertoire. RTK rarefaction, the Chao1 estimator, and Recon v2.1 estimates of unobserved clonotypes were used to assess repertoire richness. OLGA was used to compute generation probabilities for all TCRbeta clonotypes that the gDNA method yielded from several donors. The clones in this table, taken by TCRdb from immuneACCESS, are in-frame only. Not every clone is retained; where verified, under half of the shortfall comes from an unresolved V gene, and the cause of the rest is unknown. The DNA was the basis for D and trimming; V, J and clone size are from that table. This sample lists roughly 2.2 million clones; 90% to 95% were detected once. The ten largest clones represent around 0.4% of the sample.

The sequence was obtained from a man between 18 and 29 years old in good health. Some clones in this sample may be carry-over from other donors' samples. Recombination linked TRBV19 to TRBJ2-2; possibly the D gene is TRBD2, per 6 matching bases. Sequencing was carried out using naive CD4+ T cells from PBMCs. The sample's cell subset or site label is to be understood as: CD45RA+ positively selected. The CDR3 here reads CASRTGRDNTGELFF. Read as DNA, the sequence is TGTGCCAGTAGAACGGGGCGGGATAACACCGGGGAGCTGTTTTTT.